The 12 T cell receptor beta chains below all came from one sample that was sequenced in a study of PD-1 blockade in classical Hodgkin lymphoma. All trial patients relapsed after autologous stem cell transplantation. This table comes from immunoSEQ multiplex PCR, and its TCRdb copy is limited to in-frame clones, with some not included. Among 90,000 to 120,000 clones, about 89% were seen once, and the ten largest hold about 20%. This material consisted of peripheral blood mononuclear cells (PBMCs), taken before the second cycle of nivolumab. These receptors originate from a human donor with classical Hodgkin lymphoma.

This rearrangement joins TRBV7-2 to TRBJ2-2, with 14 bases identical to TRBD2. The CDR3 covers 18 residues. V lost 6 bases to trimming and J lost 4 bases; unmatched junction nucleotides: 10. CDR1 and CDR2 (germline): SGHTA, FQGNSA. CDR3 in amino acids: CASSSWTSGRTATGELFF. For the CDR3, the DNA is TGTGCCAGCAGTTCTTGGACTAGCGGGAGGACGGCCACCGGGGAGCTGTTTTTT.

The V call is TRBV7-2, the J call TRBJ1-1; no definite D call. CDR1 is SGHTA and CDR2 is FQGNSA in the germline V gene. The V and J ends lost 5 bases and 5 bases respectively, with 12 bases between them. The CDR3 has 13 residues. The CDR3 here is CASSREQRTEAFF. The CDR3 DNA follows: TGTGCCAGCAGCCGGGAGCAGAGAACTGAAGCTTTCTTT.

The CDR3 sequence is CASSSRGSGSVWVQYF. The CDR3, as DNA: TGTGCCAGCAGCTCCCGGGGTAGCGGGAGCGTATGGGTGCAGTACTTC. The chain joins TRBV11-2 to TRBJ2-7, with 9 bases aligning to TRBD2. The CDR3 loop spans 16 amino acids. Germline loops: CDR1 SGHAT, CDR2 FQNNGV. V gave up 4 bases and J gave up 9 bases; unmatched junction bases: 16.

J is TRBJ1-2 and V is TRBV20-1; D remains unclear. Germline CDR1 reads DFQATT; CDR2 reads SNEGSKA (reference sequence). The CDR3 has 11 residues. With 6 bases removed from V and 5 bases from J, the gap between germline ends came to 10 bases. The chain's CDR3 is CSAGETYGYTF. The DNA of the CDR3 is TGCAGTGCCGGCGAAACTTATGGCTACACCTTC.

There are a few counts of this clone. The gene calls are TRBV10-1 and TRBJ2-2; D gene unclear. Germline V gene sequence: CDR1 WNHNN, CDR2 SYGVQD (reference sequence). This CDR3 has 14 residues. V lost 3 bases and J lost 2, with 7 bases in between. The CDR3, as DNA: TGCGCCAGCAGTGATAACCTCAACACCGGGGAGCTGTTTTTT. Its protein product is CASSDNLNTGELFF.

Notes on this clone: Its ends do not fully match the called genes, so a read error is possible. Other DNA sequences in the sample encode the same CDR3. V is TRBV10-1 and J is TRBJ2-7, with 7 bases matching TRBD1. Germline V gene sequence: CDR1 WNHNN, CDR2 SYGVQD (reference sequence). CDR3 length: 16 amino acids. The CDR3 region has the DNA TGTGCCAGCAGTGAGTCAAATCTTGACAGGGAAGGCGAGCAGTACTTC. It encodes CASSESNLDREGEQYF.

Only one count was recorded for this clone. The V and J genes are TRBV7-9 and TRBJ1-2; tentatively, D is TRBD1 (6 bases). This CDR3 has 14 residues. The germline gives CDR1 SEHNR, CDR2 FQNEAQ (reference sequence). With 3 bases removed from V and 7 bases from J, the gap between germline ends came to 15 bases. The CDR3 protein is CASSLGDKGSGYTF. CDR3 nucleotide sequence: TGTGCCAGCAGCTTGGGGGACAAAGGGAGTGGCTACACCTTC.

V gene TRBV30 combines with J gene TRBJ1-1; D not resolved. V lost 4 bases and J lost 1, with 13 bases in between. This CDR3 spans 14 amino acids. The germline V gene encodes CDR1 GTSNPN and CDR2 SVGIG (reference sequence). Here the CDR3 reads CAWNFASRNTEAFF. In DNA form, the CDR3 reads TGTGCCTGGAATTTTGCCTCGCGGAACACTGAAGCTTTCTTT.

J is TRBJ1-1 and V is TRBV7-8; a possible D gene is TRBD1 (5 bases). The CDR3 is 17 amino acids. Trimming removed 1 base from V and 0 bases from J, with 15 bases in between. CDR1 SGHVS and CDR2 FQNEAQ come from the germline V gene. The CDR3 bases are TGTGCCAGCAGCTTAGTAGTTTGGGGACCCTTGAACACTGAAGCTTTCTTT. This translates into CASSLVVWGPLNTEAFF.

The J gene is TRBJ1-5, the V gene TRBV7-2; 7 bases agree with TRBD1. V was clipped by 4 bases and J by 3 bases; unmatched bases: 6. CDR1 is SGHTA and CDR2 is FQGNSA in the germline V gene. The CDR3 is made up of 15 amino acids. For the CDR3, the DNA is TGTGCCAGCAGCTCCACAGGGGTGGCCAATCAGCCCCAGCATTTT. The encoded protein is CASSSTGVANQPQHF.

The chain joins TRBV6-5 to TRBJ2-7, with 7 positions matching TRBD2. The germline V gene encodes CDR1 MNHEY and CDR2 SVGAGI. V shed 4 bases, J shed 0 bases, and the junction held 9 bases outside the gene matches. This CDR3 comprises 16 residues. CDR3 nucleotide sequence: TGTGCCAGCAGTTGGGACCCTAGCGGCGTCTCCTACGAGCAGTACTTC. Residues: CASSWDPSGVSYEQYF.

The chain employs TRBV27 and TRBJ2-7, with D perhaps assigned TRBD1 or TRBD2 (5 bases each). Germline V gene sequence: CDR1 MNHEY, CDR2 SMNVEV (reference sequence). CDR3 size: 14 residues. V shed 1 base and J shed 4 bases, with 11 bases lying between them. The CDR3 region is CASSLFDRGYEQYF. The DNA for the CDR3 is TGTGCCAGCAGTTTATTCGACAGAGGGTACGAGCAGTACTTC.